These T cell receptor beta chains were read from a single sample in a study of blood T cells in healthy people across ages. In TCRdb, the 5' RACE reads were re-called with MiXCR into one record per CDR3 protein. The sample has 600,000 to 850,000 distinct CDR3 sequences, approximately 43% seen once. The sequenced sample was blood. These receptors were obtained from a woman in her fifties or sixties in good health. CDR3s include the opening cysteine and the closing phenylalanine or tryptophan. Each record gives: V gene, J gene, CDR3 protein.

>TRBV12-3/TRBV12-4|TRBJ2-7
CASSITGGYFYEQYF
>TRBV20-1|TRBJ2-7
CSANPRVRGALLDEQYF
>TRBV30|TRBJ2-7
CAWRSTGLLSYEQYF
>TRBV6-5|TRBJ2-2
CASSSDTGELFF
>TRBV9|TRBJ2-5
CASSPMGETQYF
>TRBV5-1|TRBJ1-5
CASSPGELTQPQHF
>TRBV4-2|TRBJ2-2
CASSQVGQGGTGELFF
>TRBV6-2/TRBV6-3|TRBJ2-7
CASRSYRGRHEQYF
>TRBV3-1|TRBJ2-1
CASSQESLVQFF
>TRBV6-9|TRBJ2-7
CASSYRPGIFGEQYF
>TRBV6-1|TRBJ2-1
CASTGLAGGGEQFF
>TRBV10-3|TRBJ2-1
CAITGTSNNEQFF
>TRBV5-1|TRBJ2-5
CASRDSGVQETQYF
>TRBV18|NA
CASSPPAGVHEQYF
>TRBV10-3|TRBJ2-3
CAIRASGAGTDTQYF
>TRBV29-1|TRBJ1-2
CSVVGQSYGCTF
>TRBV6-5|TRBJ2-7
CASSYYSTGASEQYF
>TRBV11-2|NA
CASSLPTGTGGHEQYF
>TRBV6-6|TRBJ1-1
CASITGLNTEAFF
>TRBV5-1|TRBJ2-7
CASSIKTGFDFRSYEQYF
>TRBV28|TRBJ1-1
CASSPRTGGNTEAFF
>TRBV27|TRBJ2-1
CASSPGTVQFF
>TRBV9|TRBJ2-5
CASSILAGGGNEQYF
>TRBV11-3|TRBJ2-1
CASSLDSLGTYNEQFF
>TRBV6-4|TRBJ2-2
CASSERTNTGELFF
>TRBV5-1|TRBJ2-4
CASSQVAGAGNIQYF
>TRBV29-1|TRBJ2-1
CSAGRLAGLYNEQFF
>TRBV3-1|TRBJ1-2
CASSQSGQGDGYTF
>TRBV20-1|TRBJ2-5
CSASSTGLQETQYF
>TRBV29-1|TRBJ1-1
CSVVMGNTEAFF